The 30 T cell receptor beta chains below come from one sample, sequenced in a study of human T cells and chemical hapten exposure. Regarding time point: pre-sensitization, week 0. Indicated treatment: therapeutic diphenylcyclopropenone sensitization with weekly scalp DPC. TCRdb redid the calling of the RACE reads with MiXCR, one entry per CDR3 protein. The sample lists more than 250,000 distinct CDR3 sequences, 7.5% to 9% seen once, with roughly 1.2% in the top ten. Here the sequenced sample was whole blood, taken in connection with sensitization to the hapten diphenylcyclopropenone (DPC). These receptors were taken from a man aged 18-30 years with alopecia areata. Some clones in this sample may be carry-over from other donors' samples.

V gene TRBV20-1 combines with J gene TRBJ1-2, with a tentative D call TRBD1 (6 bases). CDR1 and CDR2 from the germline V gene are DFQATT and SNEGSKA (reference sequence). The CDR3 covers 13 residues. The V end lost 6 bases, the J end lost 2 bases, and 13 bases lay between the germline ends. The CDR3 protein is CSAKLTGNYGYTF. CDR3 sequence (DNA): TGCAGTGCCAAATTGACAGGAAACTATGGCTACACCTTC.

The chain has TRBV10-2 and TRBJ2-5; D unresolved. There are 12 residues in the CDR3. Germline V lookup: CDR1 WSHSY, CDR2 SAAADI. The germline V and J ends were trimmed by 6 bases and 2 bases, with 7 bases remaining between them. The CDR3 nucleotides read TGCGCCAGCAGCATACAGCAAGAGACCCAGTACTTC. It codes for CASSIQQETQYF.

This clonotype has just a few counts. This chain uses TRBV6-6 with TRBJ1-1; D unclear. Trimming took 4 bases from V and 11 from J, leaving 11 bases between them. Germline-derived CDR1 and CDR2 are MNHNY and SVGAGI (reference sequence). This CDR3 is built from 11 residues. This chain's CDR3 is CASSSPPKAFF. Written as DNA, the CDR3 is TGTGCCAGCAGTTCGCCCCCCAAGGCTTTCTTT.

The chain combines TRBV20-1 with TRBJ1-5; possibly TRBD1 for D (6 bases). Per the germline V gene, CDR1 is DFQATT and CDR2 is SNEGSKA (reference sequence). The CDR3 covers 15 residues. Trimming stripped 6 bases from V and 0 bases from J, with 15 bases between. CDR3 bases: TGCAGTGCGGAAACCGACAGGAATAGCAATCAGCCCCAGCATTTT. Encoded protein: CSAETDRNSNQPQHF.

This clonotype was counted only a few times. The chain is built from TRBV20-1 and TRBJ2-2, with D uncertain. Trimming cost V 6 bases and J 4 bases, with 9 bases left between them. This CDR3 comprises 12 residues. Germline CDR1 and CDR2: DFQATT and SNEGSKA (reference sequence). CDR3 in DNA: TGCAGTGCACAGTACCGCACCGGGGAGCTGTTTTTT. Its protein product is CSAQYRTGELFF.

This chain connects TRBV21-1 to TRBJ1-5. TRBV21-1 is a listed pseudogene. The CDR3 sequence is 15 residues long. CDR3 protein: CASSKEVYSNQPQHF. The CDR3 DNA sequence: TGTGCCAGCAGCAAAGAAGTCTATAGCAATCAGCCCCAGCATTTT.

The chain combines TRBV6-2 or TRBV6-3 with TRBJ2-7; 7 bases line up with TRBD1. V shed 5 bases and J 3 bases; nucleotides not matched to a gene: 10. This CDR3 is built from 15 residues. Per germline, CDR1 MNHEY and CDR2 SVGEGT. Here the CDR3 reads CASSRTGRVVYEQYF. The CDR3 region has the DNA TGTGCCAGCAGTCGGACAGGCCGTGTAGTCTACGAGCAGTACTTC.

This clonotype was seen more than once but under ten times. V and J are TRBV29-1 and TRBJ2-2; 7 bases align to TRBD2. The CDR3 totals 15 residues. CDR1 is SQVTM, CDR2 ANQGSEA, per germline. V lost 7 bases, J lost 3 bases, and 11 bases stayed unmatched. The CDR3 protein is CSGLLADEDTGELFF. CDR3 sequence (DNA): TGCAGCGGCCTCCTAGCGGATGAAGACACCGGGGAGCTGTTTTTT.

V is TRBV14 and J is TRBJ2-5; D unclear. Trimming stripped 6 bases from V and 4 bases from J, with 12 bases between. Germline assignment: CDR1 SGHDN and CDR2 FVKESK. This CDR3 has 13 residues. The CDR3 sequence: CASSPGIIETQYF. CDR3 DNA: TGTGCCAGCAGTCCTGGAATTATAGAGACCCAGTACTTC.

This clonotype occurred many times. This sequence joins TRBV27 and TRBJ2-7, with 8 nucleotides matching TRBD1. The CDR3 totals 15 residues. With V trimmed by 2 bases and J by 3 bases, 6 bases remained unmatched. Germline V lookup: CDR1 MNHEY, CDR2 SMNVEV (reference sequence). The CDR3 here is CASSLRGGTGYEQYV. The CDR3 DNA reads TGTGCCAGCAGTTTAAGGGGCGGGACAGGCTACGAGCAGTACGTC.

This clonotype was seen a handful of times. This chain connects TRBV19 to TRBJ2-4; D is unclear. CDR1 and CDR2 from the germline V gene are LNHDA and SQIVND (reference sequence). CDR3 length: 15 residues. Trimming cost V 5 bases and J 7 bases, with 18 bases left between them. This chain's CDR3 is CASSGDVWSPNIQYF. In nucleotides, the CDR3 is TGTGCCAGTAGTGGAGACGTTTGGTCGCCGAACATTCAGTACTTC.

The V gene is TRBV5-1, the J gene TRBJ2-1; 12 bases fit TRBD1. Trimming at V came to 4 bases and at J to 2 bases, leaving 10 bases not matched to a gene. Germline V gene sequence: CDR1 SGHRS, CDR2 YFSETQ. The CDR3 sequence is 18 residues long. The CDR3, as DNA: TGCGCCAGCAGCCTGGCGGCCGGGACAGGGGGCACCTACAATGAGCAGTTCTTC. The encoded protein is CASSLAAGTGGTYNEQFF.

There are many counts of this clonotype. The chain is built from TRBV20-1 and TRBJ1-6; D unresolved. There are 14 residues in the CDR3. CDR1 is DFQATT and CDR2 is SNEGSKA in the germline V gene (reference sequence). Trimming took off 5 bases at V and 5 bases at J, with 13 bases between the two ends. The CDR3 region is CSAPETVDNSPLHF. CDR3 DNA sequence: TGCAGTGCTCCTGAGACCGTCGATAATTCACCCCTCCACTTT.

There are many counts of this clonotype. The rearrangement uses TRBV14 and TRBJ2-1; D may be TRBD1 or TRBD2 (5 bases each). The germline V gene has CDR1 SGHDN and CDR2 FVKESK. The V and J ends lost 4 bases and 2 bases respectively, with 6 bases between them. This CDR3 contains 13 residues. In DNA, the CDR3 is TGTGCCAGCAGCCTGGGACCCTACAATGAGCAGTTCTTC. Protein product: CASSLGPYNEQFF.

Ten or more counts support this clonotype. The V and J genes are TRBV20-1 and TRBJ1-5, with 10 bases fitting TRBD1. The CDR3 consists of 12 residues. V was clipped by 6 bases and J by 7 bases; unmatched bases: 3. Germline CDR1 reads DFQATT; CDR2 reads SNEGSKA (reference sequence). CDR3 region: CSAGGQGQPQHF. The CDR3 DNA reads as TGCAGTGCAGGGGGACAGGGGCAGCCCCAGCATTTT.

There are a few counts of this clonotype. The rearrangement links TRBV18 to TRBJ2-6; 7 bases map to TRBD2. This CDR3 is 17 amino acids long. Trimming at V came to 2 bases and at J to 0 bases, leaving 4 bases not matched to a gene. From germline, CDR1 is KGHSH and CDR2 LQKENI. CDR3 in DNA: TGTGCCAGCTCACCAGAGGGCGGGAGCTCTGGGGCCAACGTCCTGACTTTC. This gives the protein CASSPEGGSSGANVLTF.

The rearrangement uses TRBV6-5 and TRBJ1-1; no definite D call. CDR3 length equals 16 residues. CDR1 and CDR2 (germline): MNHEY, SVGAGI. V dropped 0 bases and J dropped 3 bases, with 14 bases sitting between them. The CDR3 loop reads CASSYSAQVPYTEAFF. CDR3 nucleotides: TGTGCCAGCAGTTACTCCGCTCAGGTTCCGTACACTGAAGCTTTCTTT.

This clonotype was detected many times. This chain connects TRBV6-2 or TRBV6-3 to TRBJ1-6, with TRBD1 matching 7 bases. This CDR3 comprises 17 residues. V was clipped by 5 bases and J by 7 bases; unmatched bases: 14. CDR1 MNHEY and CDR2 SVGEGT come from the germline V gene. CDR3 sequence: CASSHGTDEPDNSPLHF. The DNA of the CDR3 is TGTGCCAGCAGTCACGGGACAGACGAACCCGACAATTCACCCCTCCACTTT.

The chain uses TRBV27 and TRBJ1-5, with 7 positions matching TRBD1. The CDR3 length is 17 residues. The germline gives CDR1 MNHEY, CDR2 SMNVEV (reference sequence). Trimming at V came to 6 bases and at J to 0 bases, leaving 11 bases not matched to a gene. The CDR3 protein is CASSPRTGLYSNQPQHF. CDR3 DNA sequence: TGTGCCAGCAGCCCCCGGACAGGACTCTATAGCAATCAGCCCCAGCATTTT.

J is TRBJ1-5 and V is TRBV18; D unresolved. This CDR3 is 13 amino acids long. Germline loops: CDR1 KGHSH, CDR2 LQKENI. Trimming pared 1 base from V and 8 bases from J, leaving 9 bases between. The CDR3 is CASSPRFTEPQHF. The CDR3 region has the DNA TGTGCCAGCTCACCACGATTTACGGAGCCCCAGCATTTT.

This clonotype was seen many times. V usage is TRBV29-1 and J usage is TRBJ2-5, with TRBD2 matching 8 bases. V was pared by 4 bases and J by 5 bases, with 9 bases of the junction left unmatched. Germline V gene data show CDR1 as SQVTM and CDR2 as ANQGSEA. The CDR3 totals 14 residues. The CDR3 region is CSVVGERGLETQYF. CDR3 nucleotides: TGCAGCGTTGTGGGGGAGCGGGGGCTGGAGACCCAGTACTTC. The variable domain in full, with the rest retrieved from reference TRBV29-1 and TRBJ2-5, is SAVISQKPSRDICQRGTSLTIQCQVDSQVTMMFWYRQQPGQSLTLIATANQGSEATYESGFVIDKFPISRPNLTFSTLTVSNMSPEDSSIYLCSVVGERGLETQYFGPGTRLLVL.

This clonotype was picked up many times. V gene TRBV5-1 combines with J gene TRBJ2-3, with no clear D. Germline loops: CDR1 SGHRS, CDR2 YFSETQ. V was shortened by 4 bases and J by 3 bases, with 12 bases between the two germline ends. The CDR3 is made up of 14 amino acids. CDR3 DNA sequence: TGCGCCAGCAGCCAGAGATGGGTAACAGATACGCAGTATTTT. Its translation: CASSQRWVTDTQYF.

This clonotype appeared a few times. The chain carries TRBV6-5 and TRBJ1-6; D is ambiguous. The germline V and J ends were trimmed by 2 bases and 10 bases, with 15 bases remaining between them. This CDR3 spans 15 amino acids. The germline V gene encodes CDR1 MNHEY and CDR2 SVGAGI. CDR3 sequence (DNA): TGTGCCAGCAGTTACGATGCGAGGCCAAGGTCACCCCTCCACTTT. Protein sequence: CASSYDARPRSPLHF.

In its sample, this clonotype was seen a few times. This chain links TRBV2 with TRBJ2-2; 8 nucleotides align to TRBD1. The CDR3 is 15 amino acids. Germline trimming cut 6 bases from V and 2 bases from J; bases unmatched to any gene: 5. The germline V gene encodes CDR1 SNHLY and CDR2 FYNNEI. Here the CDR3 reads CASRTQGGNTGELFF. The CDR3 DNA reads as TGTGCCAGCAGGACACAGGGGGGAAACACCGGGGAGCTGTTTTTT.

The chain recombines TRBV6-5 with TRBJ2-3, with 9 nucleotides matching TRBD2. The CDR3 spans 16 residues. Unmatched junction bases numbered 8, after V lost 2 bases and J lost 5 bases. Germline assignment: CDR1 MNHEY and CDR2 SVGAGI. The CDR3: CASSYRLADGLDTQYF. As DNA, the CDR3 is TGTGCCAGCAGTTACCGACTAGCGGATGGTTTAGATACGCAGTATTTT.

In its sample, this clonotype was seen a few times. The gene calls are TRBV28 and TRBJ2-4; possibly TRBD1 for D (7 bases). This CDR3 spans 16 amino acids. V was pared by 4 bases and J by 0 bases, with 13 bases between. CDR1 is MDHEN, CDR2 SYDVKM, per germline. The CDR3 is CASSSRGVLAKNIQYF. The CDR3 DNA is TGTGCCAGCAGTTCCAGGGGGGTACTAGCCAAAAACATTCAGTACTTC.

This clonotype was counted only a few times. The genes are TRBV7-2 and TRBJ1-4; D is ambiguous. CDR1 and CDR2 from the germline V gene are SGHTA and FQGNSA. V lost 5 bases and J lost 4, with 17 bases in between. CDR3 length equals 16 residues. The CDR3 DNA sequence: TGTGCCAGCAGCCAGCGACAAGTTCCTTTTAATGAAAAACTGTTTTTT. Translated, it gives CASSQRQVPFNEKLFF.

V and J are TRBV7-2 and TRBJ2-1, with D perhaps TRBD1 (6 bases). Germline CDR1 is SGHTA and CDR2 is FQGNSA. The CDR3 extends over 14 amino acids. Trimming took off 5 bases at V and 8 bases at J, with 16 bases between the two ends. The CDR3 region is CASSRAQGIDEQFF. The DNA of the CDR3 is TGTGCCAGCAGCAGAGCACAGGGTATTGATGAGCAGTTCTTC. The whole variable domain, filled in from reference TRBV7-2 and TRBJ2-1, reads GAGVSQSPSNKVTEKGKDVELRCDPISGHTALYWYRQSLGQGLEFLIYFQGNSAPDKSGLPSDRFSAERTGGSVSTLTIQRTQQEDSAVYLCASSRAQGIDEQFFGPGTRLTVL.

This clonotype was found once. The chain carries TRBV4-3 and TRBJ1-5, with D possibly TRBD1 on 6 matching bases. In germline, CDR1 is LGHNA, CDR2 YSLEER. Trimming took off 0 bases at V and 4 bases at J, with 16 bases between the two ends. This CDR3 is 17 amino acids long. The CDR3 here is CASSQDFGGQGNQPQHF. The CDR3 DNA reads TGCGCCAGCAGCCAAGATTTCGGAGGGCAGGGGAATCAGCCCCAGCATTTT.

This clonotype has only a few counts. The chain combines TRBV5-1 with TRBJ1-4, with D unresolved. Germline V gives CDR1 SGHRS, CDR2 YFSETQ. Trimming took 0 bases from V and 7 from J, leaving 13 bases between them. The CDR3 totals 15 residues. CDR3 DNA: TGCGCCAGCAGCTTGGCCCTAGGCTTGGGTGAAAAACTGTTTTTT. Its protein product is CASSLALGLGEKLFF.